This T cell receptor beta chain was sequenced during a study of blood T cells in healthy people across ages. This clonotype was detected a few times. Its antigen is not identified. At least 6 micrograms of total RNA were extracted per sample. The junction had 5 bases not matched to a gene; V was cut back by 3 bases and J by 5 bases. The CDR3 loop spans 15 amino acids. Germline-derived CDR1 and CDR2 are MGHDK and SYGVNS. Regarding the study as a whole: Estimated diversity that came from one million T cells was considered an underestimate. Both naive CD4+ cell counts and diversity were greater in long-lived donors than in aged donors.

With a J-beta primer mix and a sample-barcoded 5' primer, a second PCR ran about 7 to 12 cycles. MiXCR, run by TCRdb on the 5' RACE reads, gives a single entry per CDR3 protein. The repertoire holds around 1.5 million distinct CDR3 sequences, with about 32% as singletons. What was sequenced was blood. This receptor was taken from a young woman in good health. The chain couples TRBV25-1 to TRBJ2-5; 11 bases are shared with TRBD2. The CDR3 DNA reads as TGTGCCAGCAGTGAGCTAGCGGGAGGTGGCGAGACCCAGTACTTC. Protein: CASSELAGGGETQYF.